This T cell receptor beta chain stems from a study of blood T cells in healthy people across ages (dated by TCRdb to the mid-2010s). Describing the broader study: In model experiments, template switching captured roughly one uniquely barcoded TCR beta cDNA molecule for every two T cells. To track age-related changes in TCR beta repertoire diversity, the study relied on deep sequencing normalized with unique cDNA molecular identifiers. The donors were divided into four age groups: young (average around 16 years), middle-aged (roughly 40), aged (approximately 64) and long-lived (more than 75). Donors of different ages were randomly distributed across sequencing lanes to avoid experimental bias. Using the same blood draw, the study looked at two additional independent replicas of 1 million unique cDNA reads for two donors, one aged 18 to 30 and the other aged 80 or older.

The library came from 5' RACE. The sequencing machine was an Illumina HiSeq 2500. A second about 7 to 12 cycle PCR used a sample-barcoded 5' primer and a J-beta primer mix. Each TCR beta cDNA molecule received a unique molecular identifier from a template-switch 5' adaptor carrying 12 random nucleotides. Each sample yielded at least 3 million CDR3-containing paired-end reads. All of the RNA was converted into first-strand cDNA using the Mint cDNA synthesis kit, with a TRBC-specific oligonucleotide serving as the primer. All cDNA was treated with uracil-DNA glycosylase and then went through a first 18-cycle PCR with the universal primers M1SS and BC2_uni_R. Processing in the source paper ran as follows. For normalization, 1 million high-quality reads were randomly selected from each sample, with every read carrying a distinct molecular identifier. Reads sharing molecular identifiers were discarded rather than binned into consensus sequences. CDR3 identification, clonotype clustering and error correction used MiTCR with a Q25 quality threshold and the strictest error-elimination algorithm. A nonparametric unseen species model with Euler transformation was used to estimate a lower bound on total TCR beta diversity. The raw public data were reprocessed by TCRdb itself: fastp quality trimming at Q25, MiXCR clonotype calling, in-frame beta chains only. Records with the same CDR3 protein are collapsed into one entry carrying the most frequent genes and DNA. These V and J calls rely on TCRdb rather than the paper's analysis. Within this sample are 600,000 or so distinct CDR3 sequences, with around half of them counted one time only. The top ten clones comprise around 25% of the sample.

This clonotype was seen at least ten times. The antigen it recognizes is unknown. The sample holds no much larger clone one base away, and base qualities are not on file. General study outcomes and caveats: The long-lived group showed more naive CD4+ T cells, fewer expanded clones and increased TCR diversity than the aged group, suggesting age selection. As age increased, observed TCR beta diversity per million T cells dropped in a roughly linear way, and a significant reduction was already evident by age approximately 40. Total diversity estimates from one million sequenced T cells were considered lower bounds and underestimates. Conclusive comparison of naive and antigen-experienced compartments was prevented by the profiling of bulk unsorted PBMCs. Donor CMV infection status was unknown, potentially confounding age-related changes in expanded clonotypes. A strong correlation was found between observed TCR beta diversity and the percentage of naive T cells measured by flow cytometry.

The roughly 39 donors, aged roughly 6 to 95 years, were systemically healthy Caucasian individuals from Russia. Ten milliliters of peripheral blood were collected from each donor into EDTA-treated Vacutainer tubes. Ficoll-Paque density-gradient centrifugation was used to isolate PBMCs, with at least 7 million per sample. Total RNA, at least 6 micrograms per sample, was extracted from PBMCs with Trizol reagent. The percentages of naive CD45RAhigh/CD27high T cells were determined by flow cytometry on a PBMC aliquot from every donor. CDR1 and CDR2 are read off the germline V gene (reference sequence) as MNHNY and SVGAGI. V is clipped by 6 bases and J by 4 bases, and the sequence between their germline boundaries is 11 bases long. Including the terminal cysteine and phenylalanine, the CDR3 comprises 13 residues. The read is trimmed to its CDR3 DNA, 39 bases read in frame from base 1.

Here the chain combines TRBV6-6 and TRBJ2-3; the D segment may tentatively be TRBD1 or TRBD2, each giving 5 matched bases. The sequencing sample was made of blood. This TCR was sampled from a man of 80 years or more in good health. The base sequence is TGTGCCAGCAGGGTCGGGACCGCAGATACGCAGTATTTT. Its coded protein is CASRVGTADTQYF.